This TCR beta chain was captured by sequencing in a study of T cell clonotyping in hematopoietic cell transplantation. Study-wide background: Pretransplant recipient samples were taken after cytoreduction.

Note on this clone: No antigen is known for it.

TCRdb's copy holds only in-frame clones and misses some; the assay was immunoSEQ multiplex PCR. The data show thousands of clones, with around four fifths seen just once and 30% to 40% held by the top ten. Study-wide findings and caveats: Graft donor and pretransplant recipient Inverse Simpson Index values predicted broader posttransplant TCR diversity.

Time point meaning: recipient sample about 28 days before transplant, after cytoreduction. The sequenced sample was peripheral blood mononuclear cells, obtained before stem cell transplant. The source of this sequence is a man aged 55 to 70 with acute myeloid leukemia. Some clones in this sample may be carry-over from other donors' samples.

CDR3 nucleotides: TGTGCCAGCAGTGCCCTAAAACAGACAGGGAGTCGGGACACTGAAGCTTTCTTT. Translation: CASSALKQTGSRDTEAFF. The chain employs TRBV27 and TRBJ1-1; 7 bases are shared with TRBD1. The junction had 18 bases not matched to a gene; V was cut back by 5 bases and J by 3 bases. This CDR3 is built from 18 residues. Germline V gene lookup returns CDR1 MNHEY and CDR2 SMNVEV (reference sequence).